A selection of T cell receptor beta chains follows, all from one sample in a study of blood T cell repertoires in COVID-19. Here immunoSEQ multiplex PCR was the method, and the copy in TCRdb shows in-frame clones only, minus some. Of around 140,000 clones in the sample, 84% were seen once. The sequenced sample was PBMCs or T cells enriched from blood (not recorded which). The receptors shown here come from a man in his fifties in a cohort exposed to, infected with or recovered from COVID-19 (not recorded which). The CDR3 runs from the conserved cysteine through the conserved F or W. Each record gives: clone size, J gene, V gene, D gene, CDR3 protein, CDR3 DNA. A D gene is named only where the DNA matches it firmly. Only part of the rows carry a size: once, few, many, or a class if the clone is expanded.

clone size: -
J gene: TRBJ2-5
V gene: TRBV5-4
D gene: -
CDR3 protein: CASSLATQETQYF
CDR3 DNA: TGTGCCAGCAGCTTAGCCACCCAAGAGACCCAGTACTTC

clone size: many
J gene: TRBJ1-5
V gene: TRBV6-1
D gene: -
CDR3 protein: CASSEDSSRDQPQHF
CDR3 DNA: TGTGCCAGCAGTGAAGACAGTTCGCGGGACCAGCCCCAGCATTTT

clone size: -
J gene: TRBJ1-3
V gene: TRBV7-8
D gene: -
CDR3 protein: CASSLATTQNTIYF
CDR3 DNA: TGTGCCAGCAGCTTAGCGACAACGCAAAACACCATATATTTT

clone size: -
J gene: TRBJ2-7
V gene: TRBV19
D gene: TRBD2
CDR3 protein: CATSGVSYEQYF
CDR3 DNA: TGTGCCACCAGCGGGGTCTCCTACGAGCAGTACTTC

clone size: -
J gene: TRBJ2-5
V gene: TRBV3-1/TRBV3-2
D gene: -
CDR3 protein: CASSQDLSGHGTQYF
CDR3 DNA: TGTGCCAGCAGCCAAGATTTGTCAGGGCATGGGACCCAGTACTTC

clone size: -
J gene: TRBJ2-7
V gene: TRBV29-1
D gene: -
CDR3 protein: CSVAQGSYSYEQYF
CDR3 DNA: TGCAGCGTTGCTCAGGGGTCATACTCCTACGAGCAGTACTTC

clone size: -
J gene: TRBJ2-7
V gene: TRBV3-1/TRBV3-2
D gene: -
CDR3 protein: CASSQDSPSSYEQYF
CDR3 DNA: TGTGCCAGCAGCCAAGATTCACCCAGCTCCTACGAGCAGTACTTC

clone size: -
J gene: TRBJ2-3
V gene: TRBV27
D gene: TRBD2
CDR3 protein: CASSSLTSGRPWNTQYF
CDR3 DNA: TGTGCCAGCAGTTCGCTGACTAGCGGGAGGCCGTGGAATACGCAGTATTTT

clone size: -
J gene: TRBJ2-7
V gene: TRBV7-9
D gene: TRBD2
CDR3 protein: CASSLGAGDYEQYF
CDR3 DNA: TGTGCCAGCAGCTTAGGGGCGGGAGATTACGAGCAGTACTTC

clone size: -
J gene: TRBJ1-2
V gene: TRBV19
D gene: -
CDR3 protein: CASSISLPYGYTF
CDR3 DNA: TGTGCCAGTAGTATTAGCCTTCCCTATGGCTACACCTTC

clone size: -
J gene: TRBJ2-1
V gene: TRBV14
D gene: -
CDR3 protein: CASSPRDYYYIEQFF
CDR3 DNA: TGTGCCAGCAGCCCCAGGGATTACTACTACATTGAGCAGTTCTTC

clone size: -
J gene: TRBJ2-5
V gene: TRBV5-1
D gene: TRBD2
CDR3 protein: CASSLTGGPGETQYF
CDR3 DNA: TGCGCCAGCAGCTTAACGGGGGGGCCGGGAGAGACCCAGTACTTC

clone size: -
J gene: TRBJ1-2
V gene: TRBV6-4
D gene: -
CDR3 protein: CASLQDRANYGYTF
CDR3 DNA: TGTGCCAGCCTCCAGGACAGAGCTAACTATGGCTACACCTTC

clone size: once
J gene: TRBJ1-1
V gene: TRBV3-1/TRBV3-2
D gene: -
CDR3 protein: CASSQDSGNTEAFF
CDR3 DNA: TGTGCCAGCAGCCAAGATAGTGGTAACACTGAAGCTTTCTTT

clone size: -
J gene: TRBJ2-1
V gene: TRBV12-3/TRBV12-4
D gene: -
CDR3 protein: CASSAGLGQFF
CDR3 DNA: TGTGCCAGCAGTGCTGGGCTTGGGCAGTTCTTC

clone size: -
J gene: TRBJ2-3
V gene: TRBV27
D gene: -
CDR3 protein: CASRSIPSTDTQYF
CDR3 DNA: TGTGCCAGCAGGTCTATCCCCAGCACAGATACGCAGTATTTT

clone size: -
J gene: TRBJ1-2
V gene: TRBV29-1
D gene: -
CDR3 protein: CSVEDFSGADGYTF
CDR3 DNA: TGCAGCGTTGAAGATTTTTCAGGGGCCGATGGCTACACCTTC

clone size: -
J gene: TRBJ2-2
V gene: TRBV6-5
D gene: -
CDR3 protein: CASLDANTGELFF
CDR3 DNA: TGTGCCAGTCTAGACGCGAACACCGGGGAGCTGTTTTTT